This T cell receptor beta chain was sequenced during a study of immune characterization of retroperitoneal liposarcoma. A single record per CDR3 protein comes from TCRdb applying MiXCR to the PCR reads. The repertoire holds around 11,000 distinct CDR3 sequences, under 25% seen once, with 8.9% in the top ten. J was trimmed by 4 bases and V by 4 bases; bases with no gene match: 8. Looked up from germline, CDR1 is SGHAT and CDR2 is FQNNGV. This CDR3 is built from 16 residues. This clonotype was sampled from a female donor with retroperitoneal liposarcoma. The chain has TRBV11-2 and TRBJ2-3, with 10 positions matching TRBD2. Sequencing was done on a sample of blood. As DNA, the CDR3 is TGTGCCAGCAGCTCTAAAGTAAGCGGGAGGGCAGATACGCAGTATTTT. It encodes CASSSKVSGRADTQYF.